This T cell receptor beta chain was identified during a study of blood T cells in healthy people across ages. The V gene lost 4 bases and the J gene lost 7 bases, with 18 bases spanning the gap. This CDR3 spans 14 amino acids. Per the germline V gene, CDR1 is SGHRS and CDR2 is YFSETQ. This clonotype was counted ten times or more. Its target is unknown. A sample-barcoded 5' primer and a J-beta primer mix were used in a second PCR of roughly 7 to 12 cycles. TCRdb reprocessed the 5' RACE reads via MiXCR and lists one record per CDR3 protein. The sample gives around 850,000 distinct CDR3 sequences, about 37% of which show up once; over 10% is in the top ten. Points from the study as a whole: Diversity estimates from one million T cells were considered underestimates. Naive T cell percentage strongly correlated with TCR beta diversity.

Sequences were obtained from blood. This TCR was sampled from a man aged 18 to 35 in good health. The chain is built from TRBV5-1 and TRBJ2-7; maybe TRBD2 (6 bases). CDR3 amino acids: CASSIMGTPLEQYF. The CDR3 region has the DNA TGCGCCAGCAGCATAATGGGGACTCCCCTGGAGCAGTACTTC. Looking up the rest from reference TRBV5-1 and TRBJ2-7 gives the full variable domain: KAGVTQTPRYLIKTRGQQVTLSCSPISGHRSVSWYQQTPGQGLQFLFEYFSETQRNKGNFPGRFSGRQFSNSRSEMNVSTLELGDSALYLCASSIMGTPLEQYFGPGTRLTVT.